This T cell receptor (beta chain) was obtained from a study of CD8 T cells in Susac syndrome. General study points: Peak Susac CD8+ clonal expansion occurred in TEMRA cells and active patients.

With respect to this clonotype: Its antigen is currently unknown.

V lost 3 bases and J lost 0, with 6 bases in between. The CDR3 covers 12 residues. The germline V gene has CDR1 SQVTM and CDR2 ANQGSEA. About 0.45 to 1 ug RNA was reverse transcribed with random hexamers. Amplification of TCR beta CDR3 used immunoSEQ multiplex PCR across 54 Vbeta and 13 Jbeta. TCRdb ran MiXCR on the immunoSEQ multiplex PCR reads and lists one entry per CDR3 protein. The data contain 70,000 to 85,000 distinct CDR3 sequences, roughly 96% of them singletons. Peripheral blood CD8+ and CD4+ T cells were profiled by TCR beta sequencing. Negative isolation was used for CD8+ and CD4+ T cells and FACS enrichment for TEMRA cells.

This TCR derives from a human donor with Susac syndrome. The chain uses TRBV29-1 and TRBJ2-7, with D uncertain. What was sequenced was CD8+ T cells from PBMCs. The CDR3 reads CSVEASSYEQYF. As DNA, the CDR3 is TGCAGCGTTGAGGCTAGCTCCTACGAGCAGTACTTC.